This is a list of T cell receptor beta chains from one sample in a study of beta chain features in type 1 diabetes. Some clones are missing from TCRdb's copy, which holds only in-frame ones; the method was immunoSEQ multiplex PCR. The table includes around 160,000 clones, under 60% detected once. Sequenced sample: Tregs from blood. These receptors were taken from a man younger than 35 in good health. The CDR3 runs from the conserved cysteine through the conserved F or W. D genes are given only for firm matches. Only some rows state a clone size, as once, few, many or a class for expanded clones.

clone size | J gene | D gene | V gene | CDR3 DNA | CDR3 protein
. | TRBJ2-1 | . | TRBV10-3 | TGTGCCATCAGGAGCCTAAGACAGTTAAATGAGCAGTTCTTC | CAIRSLRQLNEQFF
. | TRBJ1-4 | TRBD1 | TRBV6-1 | TGTGCCAGCAGTGCGGACGGGGACAGGGGGTCTGAAAAACTGTTTTTT | CASSADGDRGSEKLFF
. | TRBJ1-1 | TRBD1 | TRBV7-8 | TGTGCCAGCAGCTTAGTGGACAGGGGTATAACTGAAGCTTTCTTT | CASSLVDRGITEAFF
. | TRBJ2-7 | . | TRBV9 | TGTGCCAGCAGCGTAGAGGCGGGAACTTCCGAGCAGTACTTC | CASSVEAGTSEQYF
. | TRBJ2-1 | TRBD2 | TRBV6-6 | TGTGCCAGCAGTTCTAGCGGTATTTACAATGAGCAGTTCTTC | CASSSSGIYNEQFF
once | TRBJ2-7 | . | TRBV10-3 | TGTGCCATCAGTACCAGGGTGGCCTACGAGCAGTACTTC | CAISTRVAYEQYF
. | TRBJ2-3 | TRBD2 | TRBV7-2 | TGTGCCAGCAGCCCTAGCGGGGGGGGGACAGATACGCAGTATTTT | CASSPSGGGTDTQYF
. | TRBJ2-1 | . | TRBV19 | TGTGCCAGTAGAATACACCGGGACTTAGGTGAGCAGTTCTTC | CASRIHRDLGEQFF
. | TRBJ2-7 | TRBD1 | TRBV6-1 | TGTGCCAGCAGTGGCTCGGACAGGGGGCGCGGGCAGTACTTC | CASSGSDRGRGQYF
once | TRBJ1-4 | . | TRBV29-1 | TGCAGCGTGAAAACGGTGGGATGGAGGCTGTTTTTT | CSVKTVGWRLFF
. | TRBJ2-7 | . | TRBV7-2 | TGTGCCAGCAGGCTCAGGGGCACCTACGAGCAGTACTTC | CASRLRGTYEQYF
few | TRBJ2-1 | . | TRBV5-6 | TGTGCCAGCAGCCTTGGGCTTCTTGCGGGAACTCAAGTCTTCTTC | CASSLGLLAGTQVFF
. | TRBJ1-2 | . | TRBV5-1 | TGCGCCAGCAGCTTGACCCCAGGGGAGAACTATGGCTACACCTTC | CASSLTPGENYGYTF
. | TRBJ2-7 | TRBD1 | TRBV7-9 | TGTGCCAGCAGCTCAATATACTTCGCGGGACAGGGGGCTGGAGAGCAGTACTTC | CASSSIYFAGQGAGEQYF
few | TRBJ1-2 | . | TRBV7-2 | TGTGCCAGCAGCGCAGACAGTAACCCTAACTATGGCTACACCTTC | CASSADSNPNYGYTF
. | TRBJ2-3 | . | TRBV7-3 | TGTGCCAGCAGCCCCATGACAGGACACCGGTATTTT | CASSPMTGHRYF
. | TRBJ1-5 | TRBD1 | TRBV28 | TGTGCCAGCAGGGCCCCTATGGGGCGAGGACAGGGAGGTTTGGAGCCCCAGCATTTT | CASRAPMGRGQGGLEPQHF
few | TRBJ2-4 | . | TRBV7-6 | TGTGCCAGCAGCTTAGTAGGGGACATTCAGTACTTC | CASSLVGDIQYF
. | TRBJ2-7 | TRBD2 | TRBV30 | TGTGCCTGGAGTGTAGGCGGGGGGTCCCCCTACGAGCAGTACTTC | CAWSVGGGSPYEQYF
. | TRBJ1-5 | TRBD1 | TRBV19 | TGTGCCAGTACCCCCCGGGACAGGGGCCCGGCCCAGCATTTT | CASTPRDRGPAQHF
. | TRBJ2-5 | . | TRBV9 | TGTGCCAGCAGCCCTTGGACAGGGAGGGAGGAGACCCAGTACTTC | CASSPWTGREETQYF
few | TRBJ1-2 | . | TRBV6-6 | TGTGCCAGCAGTCAACAGGGAGTGGGGGGCTACACCTTC | CASSQQGVGGYTF
. | TRBJ2-7 | TRBD1 | TRBV25-1 | TGTGCCAGCAGTGAATATAGTGGGACAGGGTCCTACGAGCAGTACTTC | CASSEYSGTGSYEQYF
. | TRBJ2-6 | . | TRBV28 | TGTGCCAGCAGTTTATTCTCCGGGGTCGGGGCCAACGTCCTGACTTTC | CASSLFSGVGANVLTF
. | TRBJ2-2 | . | TRBV9 | TGTGCCAGCAGCTTCAGAGGGTACGCCGGGGAGCTGTTTTTT | CASSFRGYAGELFF
few | TRBJ2-5 | . | TRBV7-2 | TGTGCCAGCAGCTTTAGCAAAGCCATCCAAGAGACCCAGTACTTC | CASSFSKAIQETQYF
few | TRBJ2-1 | TRBD2 | TRBV7-3 | TGTGCCAGCAGCTGGACTAGCGGGAGCCCTGGTGAGCAGTTCTTC | CASSWTSGSPGEQFF
. | TRBJ1-4 | . | TRBV19 | TGTGCCAGTAGGGGGCGTGAAACTAATGAAAAACTGTTTTTT | CASRGRETNEKLFF
. | TRBJ1-2 | . | TRBV5-4 | TGTGCCAGCAGCTTTGCCGGGGGGGTTTCTAGTGGCTACACCTTC | CASSFAGGVSSGYTF
. | TRBJ1-1 | . | TRBV4-2 | TGTGCCAGCAGCCTTCTAGAAACCGGGACACTGAGCGCTGAAGCTTTCTTT | CASSLLETGTLSAEAFF
. | TRBJ1-1 | TRBD1 | TRBV5-1 | TGCGCCAGCACCCAGGGGGCTGTGAACACTGAAGCTTTCTTT | CASTQGAVNTEAFF
few | TRBJ2-7 | TRBD2 | TRBV7-2 | TGTGCCAGCAGCCCGTTGGTCGGGAGGGCCGAGCAGTACTTC | CASSPLVGRAEQYF